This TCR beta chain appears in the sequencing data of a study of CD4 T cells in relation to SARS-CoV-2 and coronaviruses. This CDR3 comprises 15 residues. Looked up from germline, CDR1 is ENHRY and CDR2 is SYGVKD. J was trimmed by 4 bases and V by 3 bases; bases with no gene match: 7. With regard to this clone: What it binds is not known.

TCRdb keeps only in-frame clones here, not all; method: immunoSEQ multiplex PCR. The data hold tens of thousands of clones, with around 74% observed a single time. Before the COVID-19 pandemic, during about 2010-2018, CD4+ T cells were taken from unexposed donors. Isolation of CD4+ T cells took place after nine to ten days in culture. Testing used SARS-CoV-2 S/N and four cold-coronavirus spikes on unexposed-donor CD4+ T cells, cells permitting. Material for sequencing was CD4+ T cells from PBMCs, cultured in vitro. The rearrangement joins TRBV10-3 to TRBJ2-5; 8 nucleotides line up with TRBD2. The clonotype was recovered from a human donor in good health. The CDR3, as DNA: TGTGCCATCAGTGACCCTCCGGGACTAGGAGAGACCCAGTACTTC. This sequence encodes CAISDPPGLGETQYF.